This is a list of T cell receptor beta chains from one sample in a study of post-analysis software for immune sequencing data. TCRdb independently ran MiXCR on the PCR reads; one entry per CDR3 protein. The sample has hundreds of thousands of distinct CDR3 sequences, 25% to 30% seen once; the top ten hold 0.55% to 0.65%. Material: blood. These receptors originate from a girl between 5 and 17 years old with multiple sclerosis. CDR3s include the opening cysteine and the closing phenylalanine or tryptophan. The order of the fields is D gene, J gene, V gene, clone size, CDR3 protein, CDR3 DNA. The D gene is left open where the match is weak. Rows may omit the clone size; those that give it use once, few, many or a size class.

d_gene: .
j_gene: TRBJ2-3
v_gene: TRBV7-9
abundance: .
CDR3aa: CASSLVRDRQGSDTQYF
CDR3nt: TGTGCCAGCAGCTTAGTTCGGGACCGACAAGGGTCGGATACGCAGTATTTT

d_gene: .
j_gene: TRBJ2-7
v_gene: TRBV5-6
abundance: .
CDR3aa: CASSLVPLYEQYF
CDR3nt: TGTGCCAGCAGCTTGGTTCCACTTTACGAGCAGTACTTC

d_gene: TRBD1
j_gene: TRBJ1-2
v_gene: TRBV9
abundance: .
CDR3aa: CASSELGQGNYGYTF
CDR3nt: TGTGCCAGCAGCGAACTCGGACAGGGCAACTATGGCTACACCTTC

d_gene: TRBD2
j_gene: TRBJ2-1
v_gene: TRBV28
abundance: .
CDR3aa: CASSGAPGTSGSLRQNEQFF
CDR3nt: TGTGCCAGCAGTGGGGCCCCCGGGACTAGCGGGAGTTTACGGCAGAATGAGCAGTTCTTC

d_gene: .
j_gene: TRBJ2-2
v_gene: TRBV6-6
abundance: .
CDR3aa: CASRDSSNTGELFF
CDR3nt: TGTGCCAGCAGAGACAGTTCGAACACCGGGGAGCTGTTTTTT

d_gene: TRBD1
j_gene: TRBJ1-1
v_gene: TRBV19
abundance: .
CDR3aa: CASSTGQLMNTEAFF
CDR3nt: TGTGCCAGTAGTACGGGACAGCTCATGAACACTGAAGCTTTCTTT

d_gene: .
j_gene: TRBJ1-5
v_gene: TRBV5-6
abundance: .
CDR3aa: CASRRWGRSNQPQHF
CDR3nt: TGTGCCAGCAGACGGTGGGGGAGGAGCAATCAGCCCCAGCATTTT

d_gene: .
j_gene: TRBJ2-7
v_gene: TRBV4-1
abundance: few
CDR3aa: CASSHRAGFEQYF
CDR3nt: TGCGCCAGCAGCCACAGGGCGGGCTTCGAGCAGTACTTC

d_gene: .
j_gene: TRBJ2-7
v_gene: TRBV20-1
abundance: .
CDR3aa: CSAQLPSYEQYF
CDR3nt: TGCAGTGCACAACTACCCTCCTACGAGCAGTACTTC

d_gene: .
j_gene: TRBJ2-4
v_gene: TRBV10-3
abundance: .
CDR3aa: CTISGSLDRSKNIQYF
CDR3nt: TGTACCATCAGTGGATCATTAGACAGGTCCAAAAACATTCAGTACTTC

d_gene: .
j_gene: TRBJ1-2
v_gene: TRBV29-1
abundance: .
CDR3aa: CSAGTGVNYGYTF
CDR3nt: TGCAGCGCTGGGACGGGAGTTAACTATGGCTACACCTTC

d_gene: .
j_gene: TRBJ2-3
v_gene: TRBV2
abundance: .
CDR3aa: CASSEQSGRGPDTQYF
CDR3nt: TGTGCCAGCAGTGAACAGTCCGGCAGGGGTCCAGATACGCAGTATTTT

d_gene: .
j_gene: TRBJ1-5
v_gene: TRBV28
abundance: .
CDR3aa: CASSSPSPRRNQPQHF
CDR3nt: TGTGCCAGCAGTTCCCCCTCCCCACGGCGCAATCAGCCCCAGCATTTT

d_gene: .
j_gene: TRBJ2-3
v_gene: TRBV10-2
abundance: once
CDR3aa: CASSESGGLSTDTQYF
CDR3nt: TGCGCCAGCAGTGAGTCTGGGGGACTTAGCACGGATACGCAGTATTTT

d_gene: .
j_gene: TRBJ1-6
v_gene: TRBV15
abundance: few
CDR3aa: CATSSPTRSYQSPLHF
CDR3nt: TGTGCCACCAGCAGCCCGACAAGATCCTACCAGTCACCCCTCCACTTT

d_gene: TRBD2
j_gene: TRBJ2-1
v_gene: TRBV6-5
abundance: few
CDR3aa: CASSYFRGLAGGLYNEQFF
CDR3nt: TGTGCCAGCAGTTACTTCCGGGGACTAGCGGGAGGCCTCTACAATGAGCAGTTCTTC

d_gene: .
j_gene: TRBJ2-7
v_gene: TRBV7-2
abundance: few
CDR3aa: CASSLTPRFYEQYF
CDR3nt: TGTGCCAGCAGCTTAACCCCCCGGTTCTACGAGCAGTACTTC

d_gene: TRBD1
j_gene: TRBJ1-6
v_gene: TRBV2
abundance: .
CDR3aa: CASRERTGAVNSPLHF
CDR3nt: TGTGCCAGCAGAGAAAGGACAGGGGCAGTAAATTCACCCCTCCACTTT

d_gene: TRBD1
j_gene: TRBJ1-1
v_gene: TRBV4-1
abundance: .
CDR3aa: CASGLRQGEAFF
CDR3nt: TGCGCCAGCGGCCTCCGACAGGGTGAAGCTTTCTTT

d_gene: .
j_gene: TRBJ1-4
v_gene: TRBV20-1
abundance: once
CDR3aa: CSARTWGAANEKLFF
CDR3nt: TGCAGTGCTAGGACATGGGGGGCAGCTAATGAAAAACTGTTTTTT

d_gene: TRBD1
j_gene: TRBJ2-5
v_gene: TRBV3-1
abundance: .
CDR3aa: CASSLNWDRQKGQETQYF
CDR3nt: TGTGCCAGCAGCCTTAATTGGGACAGACAAAAGGGTCAAGAGACCCAGTACTTC

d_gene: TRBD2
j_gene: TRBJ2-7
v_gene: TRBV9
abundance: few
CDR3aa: CASSGGGTIYNEQYF
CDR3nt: TGTGCCAGCAGTGGCGGGGGGACCATCTACAATGAGCAGTACTTC

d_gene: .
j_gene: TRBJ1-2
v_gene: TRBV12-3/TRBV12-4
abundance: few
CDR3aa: CASSLRRSYYGYTF
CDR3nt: TGTGCCAGCAGTTTACGGAGGAGCTACTATGGCTACACCTTC

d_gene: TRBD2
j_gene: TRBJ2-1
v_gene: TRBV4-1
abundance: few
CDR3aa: CASSQAARDYLFF
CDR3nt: TGCGCCAGCAGCCAAGCGGCCAGGGACTACCTGTTCTTC

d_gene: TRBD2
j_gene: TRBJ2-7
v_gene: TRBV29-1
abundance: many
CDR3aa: CSVAFPGRAYEQYF
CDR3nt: TGCAGCGTTGCCTTCCCCGGGAGGGCCTACGAGCAGTACTTC

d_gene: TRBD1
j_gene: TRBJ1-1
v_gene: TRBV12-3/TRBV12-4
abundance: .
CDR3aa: CASSPSSTGSMNTEAFF
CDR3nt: TGTGCCAGCAGTCCAAGTTCGACAGGGTCGATGAACACTGAAGCTTTCTTT

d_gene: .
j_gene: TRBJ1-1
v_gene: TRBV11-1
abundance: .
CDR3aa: CASSQGGGMSTEAFF
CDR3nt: TGTGCCAGCAGCCAAGGCGGTGGCATGAGCACTGAAGCTTTCTTT

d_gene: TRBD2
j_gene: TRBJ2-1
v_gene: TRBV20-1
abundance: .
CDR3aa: CSARKGTSSHNEQFF
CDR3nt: TGCAGTGCTAGGAAGGGGACTAGCTCCCACAATGAGCAGTTCTTC

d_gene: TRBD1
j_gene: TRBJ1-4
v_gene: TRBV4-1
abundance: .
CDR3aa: CASSHLSGGYVTNEKLFF
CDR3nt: TGCGCCAGCAGCCACCTTTCAGGGGGCTACGTGACTAATGAAAAACTGTTTTTT

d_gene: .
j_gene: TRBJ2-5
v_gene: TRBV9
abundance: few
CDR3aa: CASSVGVGEGTQYF
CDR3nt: TGTGCCAGCAGCGTAGGAGTAGGGGAAGGGACCCAGTACTTC

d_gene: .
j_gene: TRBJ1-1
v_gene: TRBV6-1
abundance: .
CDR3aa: CASSESFAGYNTEAFF
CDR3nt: TGTGCCAGCAGTGAATCATTCGCAGGGTATAACACTGAAGCTTTCTTT

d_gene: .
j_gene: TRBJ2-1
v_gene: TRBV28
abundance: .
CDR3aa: CASSVGGVFQFF
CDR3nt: TGTGCCAGCAGTGTAGGCGGGGTGTTCCAGTTCTTC

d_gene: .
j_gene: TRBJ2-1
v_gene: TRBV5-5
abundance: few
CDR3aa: CASSPIGGGSYNEQFF
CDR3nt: TGTGCCAGCAGCCCCATTGGGGGAGGTTCCTACAATGAGCAGTTCTTC

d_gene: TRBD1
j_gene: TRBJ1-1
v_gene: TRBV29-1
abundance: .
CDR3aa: CSVWTGPGNTEAFF
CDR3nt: TGCAGCGTGTGGACAGGGCCAGGGAACACTGAAGCTTTCTTT

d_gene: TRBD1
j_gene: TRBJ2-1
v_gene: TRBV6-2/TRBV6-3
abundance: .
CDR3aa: CASSSFGQGRSTYNEQFF
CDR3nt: TGTGCCAGCAGTTCCTTCGGACAGGGAAGATCCACGTACAATGAGCAGTTCTTC

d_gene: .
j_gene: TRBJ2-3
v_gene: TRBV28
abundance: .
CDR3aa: CASSFSRGGTDTQYF
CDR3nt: TGTGCCAGCAGTTTCAGCCGAGGGGGCACAGATACGCAGTATTTT

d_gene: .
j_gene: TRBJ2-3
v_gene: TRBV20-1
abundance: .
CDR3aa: CSFRDRYTDTQYF
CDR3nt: TGCAGTTTCCGGGACCGGTACACAGATACGCAGTATTTT

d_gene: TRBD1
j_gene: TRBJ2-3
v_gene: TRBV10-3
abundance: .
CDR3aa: CAISDIGGGHLDTQYF
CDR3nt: TGTGCCATCAGCGACATAGGGGGCGGACACTTGGATACGCAGTATTTT

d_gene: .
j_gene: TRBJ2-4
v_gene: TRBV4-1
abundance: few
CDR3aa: CASSQVGNLAKNIQYF
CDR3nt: TGCGCCAGCAGCCAAGTGGGGAACTTAGCCAAAAACATTCAGTACTTC

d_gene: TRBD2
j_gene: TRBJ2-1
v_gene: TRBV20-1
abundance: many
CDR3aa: CSARDWGRANNEQFF
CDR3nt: TGCAGTGCTAGAGATTGGGGGAGGGCCAACAATGAGCAGTTCTTC

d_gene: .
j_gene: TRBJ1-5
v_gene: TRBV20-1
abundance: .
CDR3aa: CSAGTYYNQPQHF
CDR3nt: TGCAGTGCTGGGACGTACTACAATCAGCCCCAGCATTTT

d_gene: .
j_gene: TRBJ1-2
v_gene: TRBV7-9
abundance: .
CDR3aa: CASSLGAPGPNYGYTF
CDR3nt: TGTGCCAGCAGCTTAGGCGCCCCCGGGCCCAACTATGGCTACACCTTC

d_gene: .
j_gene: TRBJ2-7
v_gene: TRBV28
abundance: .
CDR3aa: CASRTLGPPAYEQYF
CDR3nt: TGTGCCAGCAGGACGTTGGGGCCCCCCGCCTACGAGCAGTACTTC

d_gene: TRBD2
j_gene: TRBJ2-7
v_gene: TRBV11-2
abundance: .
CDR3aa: CASSFFSGGESSHEQYF
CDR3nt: TGTGCCAGCAGCTTTTTTAGCGGGGGGGAGAGCAGCCACGAGCAGTACTTC

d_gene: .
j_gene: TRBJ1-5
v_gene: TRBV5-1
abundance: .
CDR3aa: CASSFEGFSNQPQHF
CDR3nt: TGCGCCAGCAGCTTCGAGGGCTTTAGCAATCAGCCCCAGCATTTT

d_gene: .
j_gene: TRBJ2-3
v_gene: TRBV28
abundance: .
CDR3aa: CALNRIQERTDTQYF
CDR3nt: TGTGCCTTGAATCGAATACAGGAACGCACAGATACGCAGTATTTT

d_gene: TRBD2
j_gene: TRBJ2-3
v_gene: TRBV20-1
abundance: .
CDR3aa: CSAREASGSPDTQYF
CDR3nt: TGCAGTGCTAGAGAGGCTAGCGGGAGCCCCGATACGCAGTATTTT

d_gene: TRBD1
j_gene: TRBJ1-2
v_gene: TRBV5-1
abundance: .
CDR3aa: CASGQGAANYGYTF
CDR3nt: TGCGCCAGCGGACAGGGGGCGGCTAACTATGGCTACACCTTC

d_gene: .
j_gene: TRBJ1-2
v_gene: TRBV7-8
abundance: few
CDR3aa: CASSLDRARGYTF
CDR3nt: TGTGCCAGCAGCTTAGACAGGGCGCGAGGCTACACCTTC

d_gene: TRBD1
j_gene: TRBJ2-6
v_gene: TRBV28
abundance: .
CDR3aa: CASSPGTGGFGANVLTF
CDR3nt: TGTGCCAGCAGTCCCGGGACAGGGGGCTTTGGGGCCAACGTCCTGACTTTC

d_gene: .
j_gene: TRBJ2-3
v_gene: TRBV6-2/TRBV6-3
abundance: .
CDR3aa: CTSGLQGTDTQYF
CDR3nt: TGTACCAGCGGTCTACAGGGTACAGATACGCAGTATTTT

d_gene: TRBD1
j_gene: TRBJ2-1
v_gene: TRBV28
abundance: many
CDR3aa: CASSSSGTGRDEQFF
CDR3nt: TGTGCCAGCAGTTCGAGTGGGACAGGGCGCGATGAGCAGTTCTTC

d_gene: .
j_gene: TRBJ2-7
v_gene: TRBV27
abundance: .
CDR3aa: CASGFMAGYYEQYF
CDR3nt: TGTGCCAGCGGTTTCATGGCAGGGTACTACGAGCAGTACTTC

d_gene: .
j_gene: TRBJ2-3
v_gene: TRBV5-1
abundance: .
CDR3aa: CASSWSWGGEGTQYF
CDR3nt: TGCGCCAGCAGCTGGTCATGGGGGGGCGAGGGAACGCAGTATTTT

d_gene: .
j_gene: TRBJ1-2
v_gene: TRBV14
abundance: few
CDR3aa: CASSQDLSKGYTF
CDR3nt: TGTGCCAGCAGCCAAGATTTGTCTAAGGGCTACACCTTC

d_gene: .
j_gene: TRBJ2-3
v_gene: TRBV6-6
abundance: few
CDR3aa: CASSYRVSGDTQYF
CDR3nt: TGTGCCAGCAGTTACAGGGTCAGCGGCGATACGCAGTATTTT